This T cell receptor beta chain is from a study of T cell responses to AZD1222 COVID-19 vaccine. As for the study in general: Second-dose recipients at about 4 or about 12 weeks were treated as one pooled group.

Germline values: CDR1 GTSNPN, CDR2 SVGIG (reference sequence). V lost 7 bases, J lost 4 bases, and 16 bases lay in between. The length of the CDR3 is 13 residues. Libraries were prepared by immunoSEQ multiplex PCR; TCRdb keeps only in-frame clonotypes and omits some of them. The repertoire holds roughly 130,000 clones, with approximately 90% as singletons. Sequenced here: peripheral blood, sampled on day 0 of AZD1222 vaccination. The receptor was isolated from an adult in good health. The chain links TRBV30 to TRBJ2-5; D gene uncertain. The CDR3 is CALGAPGGETQYF. The CDR3, as DNA: TGTGCCTTAGGAGCACCCGGTGGAGAGACCCAGTACTTC.